The entry below gives a single TCR beta chain sequence along with its context. Its antigen is undetermined. The data were obtained in a study of PD-1 blockade in classical Hodgkin lymphoma. Study findings and constraints: Before treatment, complete responders showed about the same diversity as newly diagnosed patients.

The method was immunoSEQ multiplex PCR; TCRdb's version includes in-frame clones alone and lacks a portion of them. The table lists about 97,000 clones, roughly 83% of them singletons. The CDR3 is made up of 16 amino acids. Germline CDR1 reads SEHNR; CDR2 reads FQNEAQ (reference sequence). V was trimmed by 6 bases and J by 4 bases, leaving 20 bases between them. Exposure to brentuximab vedotin varied, and each patient had relapsed following autologous stem cell transplantation. Complete response, partial response or progressive disease was recorded as best response. The origin of this receptor is a human donor with classical Hodgkin lymphoma. The chain uses TRBV7-9 and TRBJ2-3, with D tentatively TRBD1 (5 bases). Sequencing used peripheral blood mononuclear cells (PBMCs), obtained at baseline. Here the CDR3 reads CASRSGAGQGPDTQYF. In DNA form, the CDR3 reads TGTGCCAGCAGAAGTGGTGCCGGCCAGGGCCCAGATACGCAGTATTTT.